One sample yielded the 19 T cell receptor beta chains listed below, sequenced in a study of pediatric ulcerative colitis. The protocol was immunoSEQ multiplex PCR, while the TCRdb copy is restricted to in-frame clones and leaves out a portion. The repertoire holds 11,000 to 15,000 clones, with 85% to 90% as singletons. Input material: blood. Receptors originate from a boy aged 10-17 years with moderate ulcerative colitis.

The chain carries TRBV27 and TRBJ1-2, with TRBD1 matching over 8 bases. The CDR3 loop spans 14 amino acids. In germline, CDR1 is MNHEY, CDR2 SMNVEV (reference sequence). The trim removed 6 bases at V and 7 bases at J, leaving 10 bases unmatched. CDR3 in DNA: TGTGCCAGCAGACCAGGACAGGGAGGGTTTGGCTACACCTTC. As protein: CASRPGQGGFGYTF.

The rearrangement uses TRBV7-6 and TRBJ1-4, with a possible D match to TRBD1 (5 bases). The CDR3 length is 17 residues. The V end was cut by 3 bases, the J end by 4 bases, with 18 bases between. Germline lookup yields CDR1 SGHVS and CDR2 FNYEAQ. The chain's CDR3 is CASSLLNLGGNNEKLFF. The CDR3 DNA is TGTGCCAGCAGCTTGCTAAATCTGGGGGGTAATAATGAAAAACTGTTTTTT.

This chain links TRBV18 with TRBJ2-7; 7 bases agree with TRBD1. The V and J ends lost 1 base and 2 bases, in that order; junction bases with no gene match: 2. The CDR3 extends over 14 amino acids. Germline V gene data show CDR1 as KGHSH and CDR2 as LQKENI. This CDR3 reads CASSPRDRPYEQYF. The CDR3 DNA reads as TGTGCCAGCTCACCACGGGACAGACCCTACGAGCAGTACTTC.

The rearrangement links TRBV5-1 to TRBJ2-3, with unresolved D. The CDR3 totals 12 residues. Per the germline V gene, CDR1 is SGHRS and CDR2 is YFSETQ. V was trimmed by 7 bases and J by 3 bases, leaving 9 bases between them. The CDR3 DNA sequence: TGCGCCAGCGGCATTAGTACAGATACGCAGTATTTT. Amino acids: CASGISTDTQYF.

The V gene is TRBV27, the J gene TRBJ2-7; possible D gene TRBD1, 5 bases. V shed 3 bases and J shed 1 base, with 7 bases lying between them. The germline gives CDR1 MNHEY, CDR2 SMNVEV (reference sequence). The CDR3 is 13 amino acids. CDR3 region: CASSLAGSYEQYF. CDR3 nucleotides: TGTGCCAGCAGTTTGGCAGGGTCCTACGAGCAGTACTTC.

The chain couples TRBV27 to TRBJ1-2; 7 bases map to TRBD1. V shed 1 base and J 5 bases; nucleotides not matched to a gene: 13. Per germline, CDR1 MNHEY and CDR2 SMNVEV (reference sequence). This CDR3 is built from 17 residues. The CDR3 protein is CASSLWAPVTGAYGYTF. For the CDR3, the DNA is TGTGCCAGCAGTTTATGGGCCCCTGTCACAGGGGCGTATGGCTACACCTTC.

The genes are TRBV6-5 and TRBJ2-5; 8 positions agree with TRBD1. Germline V CDR1 and CDR2: MNHEY, SVGAGI. The CDR3 contains 14 residues. J was trimmed by 3 bases and V by 6 bases; bases with no gene match: 6. DNA for the CDR3: TGTGCCAGCAGGCTAGGGACAGGAGAAGAGACCCAGTACTTC. Encoded protein: CASRLGTGEETQYF.

This clone was observed once. The rearrangement joins TRBV5-4 to TRBJ2-7; D might be TRBD1 (5 bases). CDR1 is SGHNT, CDR2 YYREEE, per germline (reference sequence). V was shortened by 1 base and J by 1 base, with 12 bases between the two germline ends. This CDR3 comprises 15 residues. The CDR3 DNA reads as TGTGCCAGCAGCTTGTTCAAGGGGCCTTCCTACGAGCAGTACTTC. Its protein is CASSLFKGPSYEQYF.

The count of this clone is one. This chain connects TRBV7-6 to TRBJ1-1, with D maybe TRBD1 (5 bases). Trimming stripped 3 bases from V and 0 bases from J, with 8 bases between. Germline CDR1 and CDR2: SGHVS and FNYEAQ. The CDR3 spans 14 residues. CDR3 nucleotides: TGTGCCAGCAGCTTCGGGACGCTGAACACTGAAGCTTTCTTT. Translation gives CASSFGTLNTEAFF.

The chain carries TRBV7-9 and TRBJ2-7; 9 bases match TRBD2. The CDR3 sequence is 16 residues long. V was clipped by 1 base and J by 0 bases; unmatched bases: 4. Per the germline V gene, CDR1 is SEHNR and CDR2 is FQNEAQ (reference sequence). CDR3 sequence: CASSLGQRGDSYEQYF. The DNA for the CDR3 is TGTGCCAGCAGCTTAGGCCAGCGGGGGGACTCCTACGAGCAGTACTTC.

This sequence joins TRBV5-4 and TRBJ2-2; 11 nucleotides agree with TRBD1. The germline CDR1 and CDR2 sequences are SGHNT and YYREEE (reference sequence). The CDR3 has 16 residues. J lost 1 base, V lost 4 bases, and 3 bases had no gene match. The CDR3 protein is CASSPDRGLNTGELFF. CDR3 DNA sequence: TGTGCCAGCAGCCCGGACAGGGGGCTGAACACCGGGGAGCTGTTTTTT.

V is TRBV5-1 and J is TRBJ2-3; D gene uncertain. Germline V gene data show CDR1 as SGHRS and CDR2 as YFSETQ. Trimming shortened V by 6 bases and J by 2 bases, and 7 bases separated the two germline ends. The CDR3 contains 12 residues. The chain's CDR3 is CASKHDTDTQYF. The DNA of the CDR3 is TGCGCCAGCAAGCATGACACAGATACGCAGTATTTT.

The rearrangement joins TRBV4-3 to TRBJ1-1; D uncertain. CDR1 is LGHNA, CDR2 YSLEER, per germline. The ends were cut back, 1 base at V and 3 bases at J, with 9 bases in the middle. There are 14 residues in the CDR3. CDR3 sequence reads: CASSQVLADTEAFF. For the CDR3, the DNA is TGCGCCAGCAGCCAAGTATTGGCAGACACTGAAGCTTTCTTT.

The chain links TRBV7-8 to TRBJ1-1; the D is unclear. The CDR3 has 13 residues. Looked up from germline, CDR1 is SGHVS and CDR2 is FQNEAQ. V lost 3 bases to trimming and J lost 10 bases, with 15 bases between them. The CDR3 DNA reads as TGTGCCAGCAGCTTGATTTGGCCAGACGCAGCTTTCTTT. This translates into CASSLIWPDAAFF.

The chain is built from TRBV14 and TRBJ2-7, with a weak D call TRBD1 (6 bases). This CDR3 comprises 15 residues. V was shortened by 2 bases and J by 5 bases, with 16 bases between the two germline ends. Germline V gene lookup returns CDR1 SGHDN and CDR2 FVKESK. The CDR3 is CASSQLSGVSNEQYF. The CDR3 bases are TGTGCCAGCAGCCAATTGTCAGGGGTAAGTAACGAGCAGTACTTC.

The chain carries TRBV30 and TRBJ1-2; D gene unclear. Germline V gene data show CDR1 as GTSNPN and CDR2 as SVGIG (reference sequence). The CDR3 has 14 residues. Trimming shortened V by 0 bases and J by 4 bases, and 12 bases separated the two germline ends. CDR3 nucleotide sequence: TGTGCCTGGAGTGTAGAAGACTGGTCCTATGGCTACACCTTC. It codes for CAWSVEDWSYGYTF. Variable domain in full (rest from reference TRBV30 and TRBJ1-2): SQTIHQWPATLVQPVGSPLSLECTVEGTSNPNLYWYRQAAGRGLQLLFYSVGIGQISSEVPQNLSASRPQDRQFILSSKKLLLSDSGFYLCAWSVEDWSYGYTFGSGTRLTVV.

The CDR3 DNA follows: TGTGCCAGCAGCAAAGGACAGGGAGCCAAAAACATTCAGTACTTC. Translation gives CASSKGQGAKNIQYF. The chain uses TRBV7-9 and TRBJ2-4; 8 bases map to TRBD1. Looked up from germline, CDR1 is SEHNR and CDR2 is FQNEAQ (reference sequence). V dropped 5 bases and J dropped 0; count of bases not matched to a gene: 3. The CDR3 sequence is 15 residues long.

The chain recombines TRBV21-1 with TRBJ1-1; TRBD1, as called in the table, went unchecked against the DNA. TRBV21-1 is a pseudogene locus. The CDR3 loop spans 13 amino acids. The DNA of the CDR3 is TGTGCCAGCACCTACCGACAGGGGGCTGAAGCTTTCTTT. The encoded protein is CASTYRQGAEAFF.

The chain uses TRBV7-9 and TRBJ2-2, with 8 bases identical to TRBD1. This CDR3 has 17 residues. The germline CDR1 and CDR2 sequences are SEHNR and FQNEAQ (reference sequence). V was clipped by 6 bases and J by 0 bases; unmatched bases: 9. This chain's CDR3 is CASRPNPGQANTGELFF. The CDR3 DNA follows: TGTGCCAGCAGACCCAACCCGGGACAGGCGAACACCGGGGAGCTGTTTTTT.